This TCR beta chain is from a study of shared clonotypes between healthy human individuals. Study in general: Sampling drew on donors who were two women and a few men aged 18 to 49. Broader study findings: The rarefaction results pointed to incomplete sorted-subset sequencing despite large depth.

Germline assignment: CDR1 SEHNR and CDR2 FQNEAQ (reference sequence). The CDR3 sequence is 15 residues long. V was clipped by 1 base and J by 2 bases; unmatched bases: 5. Per the study methods: With immunoSEQ giving junction-only sequences and no quality scores, filtering differed. Assay: immunoSEQ multiplex PCR; the TCRdb copy retains only in-frame clones and omits some. D and trimming come from the DNA, and the V and J calls and clone size come from that table. The profile shows millions of clones, around nine tenths of them singletons. To note about this clone: Its antigen is unknown.

V and J are TRBV7-9 and TRBJ2-7, with 7 nucleotides matching TRBD2. Sequenced material: naive CD4+ T cells sorted from blood. Subset of the sample: CD45RA+ positively selected. The clonotype was recovered from a man aged 18-30 years in good health. CDR3: CASSLGGTKTYEQYF. The CDR3 DNA reads as TGTGCCAGCAGCTTAGGAGGGACTAAAACCTACGAGCAGTACTTC.